This paragraph reports one T cell receptor beta chain. Its antigen is unidentified. The J segment lost 9 bases and the V segment lost 3 bases, leaving 9 bases of the junction unmatched. The CDR3 consists of 17 residues. The germline gives CDR1 SGHRS, CDR2 YFSETQ. This specimen comes from a study of T-cell memory formation after mild COVID-19. As for the study in general: In these data, TCR clusters were largely donor specific. Study-wide findings and caveats: Some clones that responded turned up in pre-infection memory, which suggests that cross-reactive memory joined in.

Sample barcodes and UMIs were carried by the TCR alpha and TCR beta cDNA libraries that 5'RACE generated with constant-segment primers. From the 5' RACE reads, TCRdb called clonotypes with MiXCR, one entry per CDR3 protein. This table has approximately 100,000 distinct CDR3 sequences, 9.5% to 15% appearing once. This rearrangement joins TRBV5-1 to TRBJ2-1; 16 bases fit TRBD2. This receptor was obtained from an adult woman who had mild COVID-19 (a few samples of this study predate the infection). Cell type and time point are not known. The specimen was PBMCs or a T cell subset sorted from them (not recorded which). CDR3 in DNA: TGCGCCAGCAGCTCCGGGACTAGCGGGGGGGAGAACGGTGAGCAGTTCTTC. This encodes CASSSGTSGGENGEQFF. The variable domain in full, completed from reference TRBV5-1 and TRBJ2-1, reads KAGVTQTPRYLIKTRGQQVTLSCSPISGHRSVSWYQQTPGQGLQFLFEYFSETQRNKGNFPGRFSGRQFSNSRSEMNVSTLELGDSALYLCASSSGTSGGENGEQFFGPGTRLTVL.